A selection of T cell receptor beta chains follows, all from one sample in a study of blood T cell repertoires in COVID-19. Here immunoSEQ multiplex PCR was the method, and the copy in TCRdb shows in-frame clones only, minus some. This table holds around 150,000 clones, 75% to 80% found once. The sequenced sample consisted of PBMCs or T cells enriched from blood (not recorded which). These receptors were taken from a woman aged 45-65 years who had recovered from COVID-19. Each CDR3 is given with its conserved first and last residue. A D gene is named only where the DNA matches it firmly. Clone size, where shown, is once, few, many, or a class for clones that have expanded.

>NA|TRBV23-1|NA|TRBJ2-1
TGCGCCAGCAGGAGGCTAGACCGCTACAATGAGCAGTTCTTC
CASRRLDRYNEQFF
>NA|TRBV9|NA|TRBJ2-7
TGTGCCAGCAGCGTAGACGCTTCCCAGGGCTACGAGCAGTACTTC
CASSVDASQGYEQYF
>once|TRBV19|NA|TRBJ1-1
TGTGCCAGTAGTTGGGGGGGCACTGAAGCTTTCTTT
CASSWGGTEAFF
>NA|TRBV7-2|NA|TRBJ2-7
TGTGCCAGCAGCTTACGGGGGGCGCTGCAAGAGCAGTACTTC
CASSLRGALQEQYF
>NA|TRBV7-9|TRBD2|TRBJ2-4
TGTGCCAGCAGCCTTAGTAGCGGGGGGGCCGACAAAAACATTCAGTACTTC
CASSLSSGGADKNIQYF
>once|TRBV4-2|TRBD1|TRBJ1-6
TGTGCCAGCAGCCGGGGACAGTATAATTCACCCCTCCACTTT
CASSRGQYNSPLHF
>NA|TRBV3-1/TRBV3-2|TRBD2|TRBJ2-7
TGTGCCAGCAGCCAAGATTGGGGACTAGCGGGAGGGCCCTCCTACGAGCAGTACTTC
CASSQDWGLAGGPSYEQYF
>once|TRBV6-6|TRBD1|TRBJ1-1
TGTGCCAGCAGTCCCGCCCGGACAGGGGATATTCGGAGCATGAACACTGAAGCTTTCTTT
CASSPARTGDIRSMNTEAFF
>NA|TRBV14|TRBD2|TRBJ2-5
TGTGCCAGCAGCCGTTGGACTAGAAACCAAGAGACCCAGTACTTC
CASSRWTRNQETQYF
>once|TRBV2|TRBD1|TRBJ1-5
TGTGCCAGCAGTGTCAACAGGGGGCATAGCAATCAGCCCCAGCATTTT
CASSVNRGHSNQPQHF
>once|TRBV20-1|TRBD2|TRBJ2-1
TGCAGTGCTAGTCCCTATCCCGGGGGGAGCTCCTACAATGAGCAGTTCTTC
CSASPYPGGSSYNEQFF
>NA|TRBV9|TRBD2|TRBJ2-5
TGTGCCAGCAGCCCCCGGGACTACCGCCAAGAGACCCAGTACTTC
CASSPRDYRQETQYF
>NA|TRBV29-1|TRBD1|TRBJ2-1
TGCAGCGTTGAAGCCCCCACAGGGGGCACCTACAATGAGCAGTTCTTC
CSVEAPTGGTYNEQFF
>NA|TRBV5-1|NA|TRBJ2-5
TGCGCCAGCAGCTTGCAAGGGGCAAAAGAGACCCAGTACTTC
CASSLQGAKETQYF
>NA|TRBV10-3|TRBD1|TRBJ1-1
TGTGCCATCAGTGAGCCGCGGGGACAGGGGAACACTGAAGCTTTCTTT
CAISEPRGQGNTEAFF
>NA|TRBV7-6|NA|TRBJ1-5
TGTGCCAGCAGCTTAGGTGCAGGGTCAGAATATCAGCCCCAGCATTTT
CASSLGAGSEYQPQHF
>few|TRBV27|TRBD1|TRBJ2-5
TGTGCCAGCAGATCCCCGGGACAGGGGATGGAGACCCAGTACTTC
CASRSPGQGMETQYF
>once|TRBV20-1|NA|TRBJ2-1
TGCAGTGCTAGTGGTGACAGAGACAATGAGCAGTTCTTC
CSASGDRDNEQFF
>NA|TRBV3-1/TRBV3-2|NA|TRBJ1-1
TGTGCCAGCAGCCAAAACAGGGCGGGTGAAGCTTTCTTT
CASSQNRAGEAFF
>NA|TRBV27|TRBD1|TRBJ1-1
TGTGCCAGCAGTCTTTGGGGGACAGGGACTGGGGAAGCTTTCTTT
CASSLWGTGTGEAFF
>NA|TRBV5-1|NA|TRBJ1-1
TGCGCCAGCAGCGAGGGACAGAACACTGAAGCTTTCTTT
CASSEGQNTEAFF
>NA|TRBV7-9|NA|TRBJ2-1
TGTGCCAGCAATTTCGGGAGCAATCTAAGAGCCGATAATGAGCAGTTCTTC
CASNFGSNLRADNEQFF
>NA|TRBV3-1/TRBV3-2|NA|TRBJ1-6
TGTGCCAGCAGCCCTACAGGGAGCTCCTATAATTCACCCCTCCACTTT
CASSPTGSSYNSPLHF
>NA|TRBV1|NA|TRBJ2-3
TGCACCAGCAGCCAAGATAGGGCGGGAGGGTTGTTGGATACGCAGTATTTT
CTSSQDRAGGLLDTQYF
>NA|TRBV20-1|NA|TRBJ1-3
TGCAGTGCTGGTGGGGGGCAGAGAAACACCATATATTTT
CSAGGGQRNTIYF
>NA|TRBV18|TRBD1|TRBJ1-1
TGTGCCAGCTCACAGACCGGGACAGCGAACACTGAAGCTTTCTTT
CASSQTGTANTEAFF
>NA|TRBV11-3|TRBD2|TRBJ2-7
TGTGCCAGCAGCTTGGTTAGCGGGGGGCCGGGGGGCGAGCAGTACTTC
CASSLVSGGPGGEQYF
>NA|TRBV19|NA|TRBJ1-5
TGTGCCAGTAGGCGGCGGGGGGGTGACCAGCCCCAGCATTTT
CASRRRGGDQPQHF
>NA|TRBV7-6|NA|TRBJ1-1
TGTGCCAGCAGCAGGGGAGGGACGGCGAACACTGAAGCTTTCTTT
CASSRGGTANTEAFF
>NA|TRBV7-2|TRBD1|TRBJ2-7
TGTGCCAGCAGCTACAGACAGGGGGGATACGAGCAGTACTTC
CASSYRQGGYEQYF
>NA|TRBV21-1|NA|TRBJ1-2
TGTGCCAGCAGCACAGGACAGCCGAAACTCTATGGCTACACCTTC
CASSTGQPKLYGYTF
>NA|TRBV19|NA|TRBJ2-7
TGTGCCAGTAGTATAGATCTCAAGACTTACGAGCAGTACTTC
CASSIDLKTYEQYF
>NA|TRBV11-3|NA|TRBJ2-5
TGTGCCAGCAGCTTTTCCCGGACATCCCAAGAGACCCAGTACTTC
CASSFSRTSQETQYF
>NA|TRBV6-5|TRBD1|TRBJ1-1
TGTGCCAGCCACCGTACAGGGGGCTACACTGAAGCTTTCTTT
CASHRTGGYTEAFF
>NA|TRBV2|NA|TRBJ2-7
TGTGCCAGCACGAGAGATCATGACTCCTACGAGCAGTACTTC
CASTRDHDSYEQYF
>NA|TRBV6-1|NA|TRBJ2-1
TGTGCCAGCAGTGAAGGGGCGGGGGGACAGAATGAGCAGTTCTTC
CASSEGAGGQNEQFF
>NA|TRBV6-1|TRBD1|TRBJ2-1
TGTGCCAGCAGTGATCGGACAGGGAACTACAATGAGCAGTTCTTC
CASSDRTGNYNEQFF
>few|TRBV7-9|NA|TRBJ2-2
TGTGCCAGCAGCCCCGGACAGAAGAACACCGGGGAGCTGTTTTTT
CASSPGQKNTGELFF
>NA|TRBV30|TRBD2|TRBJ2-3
TGTGCCTGGAGTTACCTTGGGGCTAGCGGGAGCACAGATACGCAGTATTTT
CAWSYLGASGSTDTQYF
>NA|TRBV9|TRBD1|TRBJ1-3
TGTGCCAGCAGCGTAGATGGGGACAGGGTGTCTGGAAACACCATATATTTT
CASSVDGDRVSGNTIYF
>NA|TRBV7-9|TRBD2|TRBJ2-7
TGTGCCAGCAGCCCGCCAATGTCTAGCGGGAGAAGGAGCAACGAGCAGTACTTC
CASSPPMSSGRRSNEQYF
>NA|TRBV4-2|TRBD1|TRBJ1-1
TGTGCCAGCAGCCTTCTGCGACAGGGAATGAACACTGAAGCTTTCTTT
CASSLLRQGMNTEAFF
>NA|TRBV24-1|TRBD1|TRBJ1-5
TGTGCCACCATTCCTGACAGGGGGTGGCATTTT
CATIPDRGWHF